The 15 T cell receptor beta chains given below trace back to one sample, sequenced in a study of shared clonotypes between healthy human individuals. Measured with immunoSEQ multiplex PCR; TCRdb has only the in-frame clones, and not every one. The repertoire includes some 2,500,000 clones, roughly 92% of them detected once, and approximately 0.41% sits in the top ten. The sample taken for sequencing was naive CD4+ T cells from PBMCs. Regarding subset: CD45RA+ positively selected. These TCRs come from a man aged 18 to 30 in good health. Some clones in this sample may be carry-over from other donors' samples.

J is TRBJ2-2 and V is TRBV28; 7 bases fit TRBD1. V was pared by 3 bases and J by 5 bases, with 6 bases of the junction left unmatched. The CDR3 sequence is 15 residues long. The germline V gene has CDR1 MDHEN and CDR2 SYDVKM. The CDR3 here is CASSFSRTGTGELFF. DNA of the CDR3: TGTGCCAGCAGTTTTAGTAGGACAGGTACCGGGGAGCTGTTTTTT.

This chain links TRBV5-1 with TRBJ2-3; 9 nucleotides match TRBD2. Losses at the gene ends were 0 bases for V and 4 bases for J; bases not matched to a gene: 6. Germline CDR1 SGHRS, CDR2 YFSETQ. The CDR3 consists of 16 residues. The CDR3: CASSLGNSGGSDTQYF. The DNA for the CDR3 is TGCGCCAGCAGCTTGGGTAATAGCGGGGGATCAGATACGCAGTATTTT.

The CDR3 region is CASSFRGEGDTQYF. In DNA form, the CDR3 reads TGTGCCAGCAGCTTCAGGGGGGAAGGAGATACGCAGTATTTT. The rearrangement links TRBV7-3 to TRBJ2-3, with a weak D call TRBD1 (7 bases). Between the trimmed V and J ends, which lost 3 bases and 5 bases, there was a span of 12 bases. The CDR3 covers 14 residues. Germline V CDR1 and CDR2: SGHTA, FQGTGA.

This clone has just one count. The rearrangement links TRBV5-1 to TRBJ2-1; 11 bases are a match to TRBD2. Germline V gene data show CDR1 as SGHRS and CDR2 as YFSETQ. The CDR3 spans 15 residues. V was clipped by 4 bases and J by 9 bases; unmatched bases: 9. CDR3 DNA: TGCGCCAGCAGCCCACTAGCGGGAGCTCACGTTGAGCAGTTCTTC. It translates to CASSPLAGAHVEQFF.

This sequence joins TRBV5-4 and TRBJ2-2, with D tentatively TRBD1 (6 bases). This CDR3 has 15 residues. Trimming cost V 1 base and J 3 bases, with 10 bases left between them. The V gene's germline CDR1 is SGHNT and CDR2 YYREEE (reference sequence). CDR3 DNA sequence: TGTGCCAGCAGCTTGATGGGACAACACACCGGGGAGCTGTTTTTT. It is translated as CASSLMGQHTGELFF.

This chain links TRBV9 with TRBJ2-5; TRBD2 matches 11 bases. CDR3 length equals 16 residues. V gave up 4 bases and J gave up 5 bases; unmatched junction bases: 10. Per the germline V gene, CDR1 is SGDLS and CDR2 is YYNGEE. CDR3 bases: TGTGCCAGCAGCCGAACCGGGACTAGCGGTTGGGAGACCCAGTACTTC. Translated, it gives CASSRTGTSGWETQYF.

The V and J genes are TRBV2 and TRBJ2-6, with 9 bases that match TRBD1. The CDR3 covers 16 residues. The V gene's germline CDR1 is SNHLY and CDR2 FYNNEI. V lost 5 bases, J lost 4 bases, and 6 bases stayed unmatched. The CDR3 here is CASSPTGGAGANVLTF. The CDR3 DNA sequence: TGTGCCAGCAGTCCCACAGGGGGCGCCGGGGCCAACGTCCTGACTTTC.

The chain couples TRBV9 to TRBJ2-2; 7 bases are shared with TRBD1. Trimming took 4 bases from V and 7 from J; bases not matched to a gene: 16. The germline V gene encodes CDR1 SGDLS and CDR2 YYNGEE. The length of the CDR3 is 17 residues. Here the CDR3 DNA reads TGTGCCAGCAGCCCCCAAAGGGGGCGACGAGATGGCGGGGAGCTGTTTTTT. Translating it yields CASSPQRGRRDGGELFF.

The table lists this clone with a count of one. The chain combines TRBV9 with TRBJ2-7; no reliable D call. Between the trimmed V and J ends, which lost 0 bases and 2 bases, there was a span of 12 bases. The V gene's germline CDR1 is SGDLS and CDR2 YYNGEE. CDR3 size: 15 residues. For the CDR3, the DNA is TGTGCCAGCAGCGTAGGGGTCACTATTACCTACGAGCAGTACTTC. Translated, it gives CASSVGVTITYEQYF.

The chain recombines TRBV2 with TRBJ1-2; TRBD1 matches at 7 bases. Germline V CDR1 and CDR2: SNHLY, FYNNEI. J lost 6 bases, V lost 6 bases, and 13 bases had no gene match. The length of the CDR3 is 15 residues. DNA for the CDR3: TGTGCCAGCAGCCGGGACAGCGCGATGGGTGATGGCTACACCTTC. This sequence encodes CASSRDSAMGDGYTF.

The table lists this clone with a few counts. The V and J genes are TRBV28 and TRBJ1-5; D call uncertain. Per germline, CDR1 MDHEN and CDR2 SYDVKM. The CDR3 has 12 amino acids. The CDR3 DNA sequence: TGTGGCACAGCCGATAGCAATCAGCCCCAGCATTTT. Its translation is CGTADSNQPQHF.

The chain has TRBV18 and TRBJ2-7, with 9 bases that match TRBD2. The CDR3 is made up of 15 amino acids. Germline assignment: CDR1 KGHSH and CDR2 LQKENI. With 2 bases clipped from V and 5 bases from J, the junction kept 7 bases outside the gene matches. The CDR3 loop reads CASSPVAGGPNEQYF. In DNA, the CDR3 is TGTGCCAGCTCACCAGTCGCGGGAGGGCCTAACGAGCAGTACTTC.

The chain is built from TRBV25-1 and TRBJ2-1; TRBD2 matches at 7 bases. V gave up 4 bases and J gave up 1 base; unmatched junction bases: 13. Germline V gene sequence: CDR1 MGHDK, CDR2 SYGVNS. The CDR3 spans 18 residues. CDR3 DNA sequence: TGTGCCAGCAGTGCCGGGACTACCGCCGGGGCATCCTACAATGAGCAGTTCTTC. Translated, it gives CASSAGTTAGASYNEQFF.

This clone was detected a few times. The sample has other DNA sequences that encode this CDR3 too. The chain is built from TRBV5-1 and TRBJ2-5; no clear D gene. The CDR3 has 13 amino acids. Trimming left V 0 bases short and J 2 bases short, with 5 bases between. Germline loops: CDR1 SGHRS, CDR2 YFSETQ. CDR3 residues: CASSLGGQETQYF. In DNA form, the CDR3 reads TGCGCCAGCAGCTTGGGAGGTCAAGAGACCCAGTACTTC.

The rearrangement uses TRBV4-1 and TRBJ1-2; D gene ambiguous. Trimming removed 2 bases at V and 4 bases at J, with 8 bases between. The CDR3 covers 13 residues. The germline V gene has CDR1 MGHRA and CDR2 YSYEKL. As DNA, the CDR3 is TGCGCCAGCAGCCAACCAGGAGTCTATGGCTACACCTTC. This encodes CASSQPGVYGYTF.